This T cell receptor (beta chain) was sequenced for a study of cytomegalovirus exposure and HLA in healthy donors (dated 2017 in TCRdb). At the level of the whole study: An earlier analysis of roughly 500 of the donors reported 276 Gb of sequence data and 100 million to 120 million unique TCR beta sequences obtained from about 179 million T cells. The number of donors typed differed by locus, with about 620-630 for A, B, C, DRB1 and DQB1, more than 500 for DQA1, approximately 580 for DPA1, and roughly 450 for DPB1. To predict cytomegalovirus infection status, the study combined high-throughput TCR immunosequencing, statistical association of individual TCRs with disease status, and machine learning. An earlier analysis of some 500 of the donors used high-throughput TCR beta sequencing to judge whether each TCR beta V gene segment behaved as functional or pseudogenic. About 280 gigabases of sequencing data and tens of millions of unique TCR sequences made up an early release that covered approximately 700 HLA-typed donors. Several DR-DQ haplotypes were handled as single units for association and clustering, since linkage in the cohort was strong. A later analysis re-examined previously published TCR beta repertoires from around 670 donors and added high-resolution HLA genotyping to investigate patterns of TCR occurrence. Of the 300 to 450 genotyped donors, over 70% fell in the genetic ancestry cluster associated with self-reported Caucasian donors. Donor age, sex, ethnicity and CMV serostatus were collected together with the repertoire data. A separate validation cohort of more than 100 different subjects was used in addition to the 666-subject first cohort. In a later genetic analysis, genome-wide SNP genotypes for about three fifths of the roughly 670 donors were used, and that subset was treated as a discovery cohort. The study aimed to test whether signatures of past pathogen exposure could be identified by cataloging public T cell receptors. HLA typing covered class I and class II loci at four-digit resolution. On average, roughly 240,000 unique TCR beta nucleotide sequences were sequenced per donor among 398 genotyped donors of the cohort, with roughly 18% of those sequences being non-productive. Every discovery cohort repertoire had been produced on one sequencing platform. Rather than drawing on any new phenotypic data, the later analysis identified candidate immune exposures from TCR beta sequences and the way those sequences occurred across donors. The study used immunosequencing to profile the T cell repertoires of more than 650 subjects and linked those repertoires to cytomegalovirus serostatus. Points the paper makes about the study in general: A later analysis found that TCR association rates varied across HLA loci, with DRB1 alleles showing the most associated TCRs and HLA-C alleles the fewest. According to the authors, the approach could potentially be generalized to other disease states and immunological phenotypes. A later analysis found that most CMV-associated TCR beta chains appeared HLA-restricted, with HLA associations seemingly driven largely by CMV exposure. HLA typing was unavailable for some donors at each locus, so association tests used only the typed subset. A further reported finding was that TCR beta sequences accurately predicted the HLA-A and HLA-B alleles for most subjects in the first cohort. The study listed 164 TCR beta chains as associated with cytomegalovirus. In a later analysis, HLA-associated TCR beta chains were found to be more clonally expanded and to have lower generation probabilities than equally common non-associated chains. Because counts were too low, around 18 rarely observed V segments, including chromosome 9 orphons, were left out of the earlier analysis of 587 of the donors. For the cohort, immune exposure information was limited to CMV serostatus. Some IMGT-functional V segments, including TRBV6-2 and TRBV6-3, could not be told apart with the 87-base-pair reads, so those segments were excluded. Cytomegalovirus status was reported to be diagnosed by the classifier with high specificity and sensitivity in both the original and validation cohorts. When HLA alleles, especially DR and DQ, strongly co-occurred, TCR associations were difficult to assign to individual alleles. A few of the identified cytomegalovirus-associated TCR beta chains were confirmed in vitro to be specific for cytomegalovirus antigens. A cluster of highly shared sequence variants was judged likely to represent a technical artifact of the sequencing pipeline. In an earlier analysis of 587 of the donors, most TCR beta V segments were observed in productive rearrangements about 87% or about 30% of the time, broadly matching IMGT annotations. Most TCR sequences were seen in very few donors, while some public TCRs were found in many individuals. Linkage disequilibrium might explain the correlated functional status among segregating V segments, but an unknown experimental factor could not be ruled out. Roughly uniform sequencing depth across donors was assumed in presence/absence analyses, although this assumption may not hold. According to a later genetic analysis, donors in an Asian-associated ancestry cluster had fewer N-insertions in productive TCRs than the approximately 670-donor mean. This cohort had only TCR beta chains sequenced, and the lack of alpha or paired-chain data limited which features could be detected. Specific HLA alleles were associated with 16,951 TCR beta sequences at a false discovery rate of 0.05 in a later analysis. In a later analysis, several top co-occurrence clusters were reported to appear linked to parvovirus B19, influenza, CMV and Epstein-Barr virus. In a later genetic analysis, a missense DCLRE1C variant was associated with V-gene and J-gene trimming of TCR beta chains, and the association was replicated in an independent cohort.

Libraries were built with the immunoSEQ multiplex PCR assay. The multiplex PCR relied on a mix of 60 forward primers for TCR Vbeta segments and 13 reverse primers for TCR Jbeta segments. The CDR3 region of rearranged TCR beta genes was amplified from genomic DNA with a multiplex PCR assay. Amplified TCR beta libraries were sequenced as 87-base-pair reads on the Illumina HiSeq System. The paper's processing steps were these. In a later analysis, 70 million to 95 million unique TCR beta chains were counted across the 666 repertoires, and roughly 11 million of these chains were shared by at least two donors. Raw reads were error-corrected and collapsed into unique sequences with a nearest-neighbor algorithm that merged closely related sequences to remove PCR and sequencing errors. To assign V, D and J gene segments, CDR3 sequences were aligned to IMGT reference sequences. For a sequence to be retained, a match of at least six nucleotides to both a V gene segment and a J gene segment was required. A rearrangement was called productive if the CDR3 had no stop codons and remained in frame with V and J, and every other rearrangement was called non-productive. Following IMGT convention, CDR3 was defined as the stretch from the second conserved V-encoded cysteine to the conserved J-encoded phenylalanine. In an earlier analysis of more than 550 of the donors, sequences lacking an unambiguous match to a single V gene segment were excluded. An earlier analysis of a few hundred of the donors called V segments functional above 56.7% productive rearrangements and segregating when the between-donor standard deviation exceeded 5%. A statistical classification framework was developed to diagnose cytomegalovirus status using the catalog of TCR beta chain sequences. V and J gene assignment, in a later analysis, came from comparing TCR nucleotide sequences with IMGT/GENE-DB human TR gene sequences. In a later analysis, CDR3 sequences and most-parsimonious VDJ recombination scenarios were assigned using the TCRdist pipeline. In a later analysis, each TCR beta chain was defined by its CDR3 amino acid sequence together with its V-gene family, and reads lacking a unique V-gene family were excluded. In a later analysis, 500 to 700 highly shared, low-generation-probability nucleotide sequences were removed to address suspected cross-contamination and a sequencing artifact. In a later analysis, a clonal expansion index was calculated for each public chain from normalized within-repertoire ranks of inferred template counts. In a later analysis, generation probabilities were computed using a VDJ recombination model fitted to out-of-frame rearrangements, and the results were checked against IGoR. A later analysis scored TCR-TCR, TCR-HLA and TCR-CMV co-occurrence with hypergeometric tests, applying a repertoire-size bias correction to TCR pairs. A later analysis estimated false discovery rates by permuting HLA or CMV assignments 20 times. In a later analysis, co-occurring TCRs were grouped with DBSCAN, and TCRdist sequence similarity was added when clustering was performed within HLA-allele-positive subsets. Repertoires with fewer than 30,000 or more than 120,000 public chains, plus five repertoires with anomalous nucleotide sharing, were excluded from co-occurrence clustering. As stored in TCRdb, this immuneACCESS dataset retains in-frame rearrangements with V and J assigned. A fraction of the clones does not appear; measured against another copy, unresolved V genes explain less than half of the discrepancy, and the remainder lacks a known reason. The D gene and trimming were derived from the DNA, and the V and J assignments and clone size from that table. This sample comprises about 200,000 clones, 75% to 85% of them detected only once. Less than 3.5% of the sample is held by the ten biggest clonotypes.

Note on this clone: The antigen this receptor binds is unknown. It has no much larger one-base neighbor in the sample; base qualities were not kept.

The cohort comprised around 690 healthy bone marrow donors. At the time of sampling, all cohort members were nominally healthy, though unrecorded immune exposures were likely present. The donor was CMV seronegative and was included in the group of approximately 350 seronegative cohort members. Each donor provided a peripheral blood sample, and peripheral blood mononuclear cells were used for TCR beta sequencing. The Qiagen DNeasy Blood Extraction Kit was used to extract genomic DNA from the blood cell samples. V lost 5 bases and J lost 6 bases, and the count of bases not matched to a germline gene is 13. The CDR1 and CDR2 encoded by the germline V gene are SGHNT and YENEEA. Spanning cysteine to phenylalanine, the CDR3 consists of 17 amino acids. Of the read, only the CDR3 DNA is kept; its 51 bases are in frame from base 1.

The sequence came from a middle-aged woman in good health and CMV-seronegative. Sample: PBMCs. In this chain, TRBV11-3 is recombined with TRBJ2-1; 10 central bases correspond to TRBD2. The encoded CDR3 is CASSRGGPSGSFNEQFF. The DNA sequence follows: TGTGCCAGCAGCCGCGGAGGCCCTAGCGGGAGCTTCAATGAGCAGTTCTTC.